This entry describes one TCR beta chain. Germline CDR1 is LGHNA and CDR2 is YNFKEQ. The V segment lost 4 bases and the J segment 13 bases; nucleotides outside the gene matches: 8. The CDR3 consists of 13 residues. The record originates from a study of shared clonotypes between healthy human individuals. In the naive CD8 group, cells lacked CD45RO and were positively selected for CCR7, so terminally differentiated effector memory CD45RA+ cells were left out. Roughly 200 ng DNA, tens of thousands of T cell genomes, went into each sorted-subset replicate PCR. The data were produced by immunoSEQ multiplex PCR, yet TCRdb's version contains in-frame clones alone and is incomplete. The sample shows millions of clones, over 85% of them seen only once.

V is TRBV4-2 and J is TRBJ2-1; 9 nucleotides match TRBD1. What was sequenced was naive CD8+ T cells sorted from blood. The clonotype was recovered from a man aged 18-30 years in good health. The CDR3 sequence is CASSLSRTGEQFF. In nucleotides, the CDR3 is TGTGCCAGCAGCCTAAGCCGGACAGGGGAACAGTTCTTC.